The 8 T cell receptor beta chains given below trace back to one sample, sequenced in a study of beta chain features in type 1 diabetes. Since all of the isolated RNA was reverse transcribed, expressed TCRB transcripts were what got sequenced. Clones were sequenced by immunoSEQ multiplex PCR, and TCRdb holds only the in-frame ones, with some missing. Of around 240,000 clones listed, over 7.5% are singletons. The specimen sequenced was naive CD4+ T cells from blood. These receptors were taken from a young woman in good health.

In its sample, this clone was seen a few times. The chain carries TRBV30 and TRBJ2-7; TRBD2 might be the D (7 bases). Trimming removed 1 base at V and 0 bases at J, with 13 bases between. Germline V gene sequence: CDR1 GTSNPN, CDR2 SVGIG (reference sequence). CDR3 length: 15 residues. This CDR3 reads CAWSGGGGLSYEQYF. CDR3 bases: TGTGCCTGGAGTGGGGGGGGCGGCCTCTCCTACGAGCAGTACTTC.

The rearrangement uses TRBV2 and TRBJ1-2; D is possibly TRBD1 (5 bases). Deletions cut 0 bases from V and 7 bases from J, with 9 bases between. The CDR3 has 13 amino acids. Germline assignment: CDR1 SNHLY and CDR2 FYNNEI. This CDR3 reads CASSEARGIGYTF. Here the CDR3 DNA reads TGTGCCAGCAGTGAAGCCCGGGGGATTGGCTACACCTTC. Using reference TRBV2 and TRBJ1-2 for the parts outside the CDR3, the full variable domain is EPEVTQTPSHQVTQMGQEVILRCVPISNHLYFYWYRQILGQKVEFLVSFYNNEISEKSEIFDDQFSVERPDGSNFTLKIRSTKLEDSAMYFCASSEARGIGYTFGSGTRLTVV.

This clone turned up a few times. Within the sample, other DNA sequences also encode this same CDR3. The chain is built from TRBV9 and TRBJ1-1; D remains unclear. V was trimmed by 0 bases and J by 1 base, leaving 7 bases between them. Looked up from germline, CDR1 is SGDLS and CDR2 is YYNGEE. The CDR3 has 14 amino acids. CDR3 sequence (DNA): TGTGCCAGCAGCGTAGCTACGGGGAACACTGAAGCTTTCTTT. Translated: CASSVATGNTEAFF.

In its sample, this clone was seen a few times. V is TRBV9 and J is TRBJ1-2; D is undetermined. The V end lost 0 bases, the J end lost 6 bases, and 12 bases lay between the germline ends. The germline V gene has CDR1 SGDLS and CDR2 YYNGEE. This CDR3 comprises 14 residues. The CDR3 here is CASSVGVTLDGYTF. The CDR3 bases are TGTGCCAGCAGCGTAGGGGTGACATTGGATGGCTACACCTTC.

The V and J genes are TRBV5-4 and TRBJ1-2; 8 nucleotides agree with TRBD1. The CDR3 has 17 residues. V was clipped by 4 bases and J by 7 bases; unmatched bases: 18. Germline lookup yields CDR1 SGHNT and CDR2 YYREEE (reference sequence). The CDR3 protein is CASSRYPPDREISGYTF. DNA of the CDR3: TGTGCCAGCAGCCGCTACCCCCCGGACAGGGAGATAAGTGGCTACACCTTC.

This clone was counted a few times. The gene calls are TRBV5-4 and TRBJ2-1; the match to TRBD2 covers 8 bases. The CDR3 covers 15 residues. CDR1 and CDR2 from the germline V gene are SGHNT and YYREEE (reference sequence). V shed 0 bases, J shed 7 bases, and the junction held 6 bases outside the gene matches. The CDR3 sequence: CASSLARGGLNEQFF. The CDR3 DNA reads as TGTGCCAGCAGCTTGGCCCGGGGGGGCTTAAATGAGCAGTTCTTC.

V is TRBV19 and J is TRBJ1-5; D is perhaps TRBD1 (6 bases). From germline, CDR1 is LNHDA and CDR2 SQIVND (reference sequence). The CDR3 is 14 residues long. The V end was cut by 7 bases, the J end by 6 bases, with 16 bases between. This CDR3 is CASTRGTSLQPQHF. CDR3 DNA: TGTGCCAGTACCAGAGGGACATCTCTTCAGCCCCAGCATTTT.

This clone was counted between two and nine times. This rearrangement joins TRBV9 to TRBJ1-4; no reliable D call. The ends were cut back, 3 bases at V and 3 bases at J, with 12 bases in the middle. CDR1 is SGDLS, CDR2 YYNGEE, per germline. This CDR3 has 15 residues. DNA for the CDR3: TGTGCCAGCAGCGCTCAACAATCCCCTAATGAAAAACTGTTTTTT. This codes for CASSAQQSPNEKLFF.